This T cell receptor beta chain was captured by sequencing in a study of Tregs in tolerant kidney transplant recipients. Study at large: Recipients received nonmyeloablative bone marrow transplants from related graft donors, with transient mixed chimerism. Study-wide results and caveats: This study did not directly address biological reproducibility. The small number of patients limits these findings pending further validation.

V dropped 8 bases and J dropped 13 bases, with 20 bases sitting between them. CDR3 size: 11 residues. Germline lookup yields CDR1 DFQATT and CDR2 SNEGSKA (reference sequence). Unstimulated regulatory T cells (CD4+CD25+CD127-), CD4+CD25- non-regulatory cells, CD4 and CD8 cells were FACS-sorted from thawed PBMCs. This clone was found once. Its antigen is undetermined. Sequenced by immunoSEQ multiplex PCR; TCRdb stores in-frame clones only, minus some. The sample lists about 66,000 clones, more than 90% occurring once. The chain couples TRBV20-1 to TRBJ1-2, with a tentative D call TRBD1 (6 bases). The sequence came from a human donor who received a combined kidney and bone marrow transplant. Material: CD8+ T cells from blood, obtained before the transplant. CDR3 sequence: CSIYRVESGTF. CDR3 nucleotides: TGCAGTATATACAGGGTGGAGTCGGGCACCTTC.